This TCR beta chain was obtained from a study of blood T cell repertoires in COVID-19. Study in general: The cDNA or gDNA used as material had been derived from T cells, B-cell-depleted T cells, or PBMCs.

Only one count was recorded for this clone. Other nucleotide sequences in the sample specify the same CDR3. Method: immunoSEQ multiplex PCR; TCRdb's copy keeps in-frame clones and lacks some. The table records 200,000 to 300,000 clones, around nine tenths of them present only once. The germline V and J ends were trimmed by 3 bases and 0 bases, with 8 bases remaining between them. The germline V gene encodes CDR1 LNHDA and CDR2 SQIVND (reference sequence). The CDR3 spans 14 residues. The chain is built from TRBV19 and TRBJ1-1; D remains unclear. The specimen was peripheral blood. The receptor was derived from a young man with active or convalescent COVID-19. CDR3 nucleotide sequence: TGTGCCAGTAGTATTGTGGGCCTGAACACTGAAGCTTTCTTT. This translates into CASSIVGLNTEAFF.